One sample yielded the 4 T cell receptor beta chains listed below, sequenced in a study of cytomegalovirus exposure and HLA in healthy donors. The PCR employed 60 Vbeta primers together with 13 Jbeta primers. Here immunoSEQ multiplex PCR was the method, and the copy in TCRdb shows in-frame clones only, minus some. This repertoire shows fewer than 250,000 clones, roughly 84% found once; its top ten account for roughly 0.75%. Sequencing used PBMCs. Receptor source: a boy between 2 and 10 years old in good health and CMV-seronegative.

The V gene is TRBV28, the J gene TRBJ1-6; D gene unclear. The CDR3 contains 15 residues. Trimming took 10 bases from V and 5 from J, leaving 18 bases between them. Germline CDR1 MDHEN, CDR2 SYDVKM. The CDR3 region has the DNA TGTGCCACCCGAACAGCGGGGAGGGATAATTCACCCCTCCACTTT. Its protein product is CATRTAGRDNSPLHF.

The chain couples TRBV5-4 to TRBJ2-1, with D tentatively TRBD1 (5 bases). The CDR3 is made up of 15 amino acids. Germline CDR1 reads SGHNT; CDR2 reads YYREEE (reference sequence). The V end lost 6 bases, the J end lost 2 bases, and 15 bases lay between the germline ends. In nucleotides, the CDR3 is TGTGCCAGCATCCGGACACCTGATACCTACAATGAGCAGTTCTTC. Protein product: CASIRTPDTYNEQFF.

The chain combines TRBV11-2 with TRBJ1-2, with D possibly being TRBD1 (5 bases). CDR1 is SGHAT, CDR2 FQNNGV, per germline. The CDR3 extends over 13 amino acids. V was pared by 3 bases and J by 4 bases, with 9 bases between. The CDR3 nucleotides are TGTGCCAGCAGCTTTGGGGCACTCTATGGCTACACCTTC. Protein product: CASSFGALYGYTF.

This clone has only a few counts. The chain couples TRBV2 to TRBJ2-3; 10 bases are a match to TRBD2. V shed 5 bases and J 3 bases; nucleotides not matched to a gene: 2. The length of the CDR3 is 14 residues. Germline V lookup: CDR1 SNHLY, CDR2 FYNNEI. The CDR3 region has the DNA TGTGCCAGCAGTTTGGGACTAGCGACAGATACGCAGTATTTT. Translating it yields CASSLGLATDTQYF.